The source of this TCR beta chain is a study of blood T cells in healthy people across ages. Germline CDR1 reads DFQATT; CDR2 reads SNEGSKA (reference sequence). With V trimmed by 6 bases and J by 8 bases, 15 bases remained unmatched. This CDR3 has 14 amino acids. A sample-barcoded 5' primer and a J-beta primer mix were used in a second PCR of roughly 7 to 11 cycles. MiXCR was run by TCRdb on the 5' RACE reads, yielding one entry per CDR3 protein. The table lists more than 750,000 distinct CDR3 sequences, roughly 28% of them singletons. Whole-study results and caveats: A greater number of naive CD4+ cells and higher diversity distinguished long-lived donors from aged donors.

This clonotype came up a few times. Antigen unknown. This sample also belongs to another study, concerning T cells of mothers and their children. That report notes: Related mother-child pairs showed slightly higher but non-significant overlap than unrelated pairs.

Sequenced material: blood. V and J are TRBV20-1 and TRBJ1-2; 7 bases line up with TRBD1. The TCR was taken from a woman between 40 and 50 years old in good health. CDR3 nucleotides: TGCAGTGCCCTCCCGGGGGGACAGCTAGCCGGCTACACCTTC. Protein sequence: CSALPGGQLAGYTF.